Sequencing of this T cell receptor (beta chain) was carried out in a study of breast tumors, draining lymph nodes, adjacent tissues. A word on this clonotype: Just one base apart from a much larger clone, this may be a read error.

The V and J ends lost 10 bases and 2 bases respectively, with 17 bases between them. CDR3 length: 14 amino acids. CDR1 and CDR2 from the germline V gene are MDHEN and SYDVKM. Samples came from axillary lymph nodes draining the breast cancer. From the multiplex PCR reads, TCRdb called clonotypes with MiXCR, one entry per CDR3 protein. The repertoire holds around 250,000 distinct CDR3 sequences, with less than 40% as singletons. This chain links TRBV28 with TRBJ1-2; no firm D call. Material: axillary lymph node tissue. This clonotype was sampled from a female donor with breast cancer. Some clones in this sample may be carry-over from other donors' samples. The CDR3 DNA reads as TGTGCCATCCTGCGGCCGGGGATAAACTATGGCTACACCTTC. Protein product: CAILRPGINYGYTF.